The clone carrying this TCR beta chain was counted many times. RNA transcripts provided the source from which TCR beta CDR3 regions were amplified. When the TCR CDR3 underwent first-round RT-PCR, the HTBI primer set was used. TCRdb analysed the multiplex PCR reads with MiXCR anew, one entry per CDR3 protein. This table has hundreds of thousands of distinct CDR3 sequences, about 17% appearing once. CDR3 length equals 15 residues. V was cut by 0 bases and J by 1 base, with 9 bases left in between. Germline lookup yields CDR1 LNHNV and CDR2 YYDKDF (reference sequence). This sample was included in a study of T cells in Graves' hyperthyroidism and ophthalmopathy. Study overall: Specimen type is peripheral blood, collected at initial diagnosis prior to any treatment.

Blood sampling occurred at first hyperthyroidism diagnosis, ahead of any ophthalmopathy symptoms. The TCR comes from a woman aged 50 to 60 with Graves' hyperthyroidism that later progressed to Graves' ophthalmopathy. The source material was blood. The chain recombines TRBV15 with TRBJ1-1, with no clear D. The CDR3 nucleotides are TGTGCCACCAGCAGAGATCTGGGCAGGAACACTGAAGCTTTCTTT. Amino acid sequence: CATSRDLGRNTEAFF.